These 32 T cell receptor beta chains were sequenced from one sample in a study of beta chain features in type 1 diabetes. TCRB transcripts that were expressed got sequenced, as all of the isolated RNA had been reverse transcribed. The repertoire was sequenced with immunoSEQ multiplex PCR; TCRdb's copy has only in-frame clones and lacks some. Found here are about 410,000 clones, around 14% of them singletons; the top ten hold around 0.035%. Material: naive CD4+ T cells from blood. The receptors originated from a man aged 25 to 40 in good health.

The chain has TRBV2 and TRBJ2-4; D remains ambiguous. Trimming shortened V by 1 base and J by 0 bases, and 7 bases separated the two germline ends. CDR1 is SNHLY and CDR2 is FYNNEI in the germline V gene. The CDR3 loop spans 15 amino acids. In DNA form, the CDR3 reads TGTGCCAGCAGTGAAGTAGGTCTAGCCAAAAACATTCAGTACTTC. Protein sequence: CASSEVGLAKNIQYF.

The rearrangement uses TRBV6-5 and TRBJ1-1; D is undetermined. The V end was cut by 5 bases, the J end by 2 bases, with 12 bases between. In germline, CDR1 is MNHEY, CDR2 SVGAGI. The CDR3 totals 14 residues. The CDR3 loop is CASSAYAVNTEAFF. The CDR3 DNA sequence: TGTGCCAGCAGTGCTTACGCGGTTAACACTGAAGCTTTCTTT.

This clone has just a few counts. The CDR3 protein is CASSLVRGGSYEQYF. The CDR3 DNA follows: TGTGCCAGCAGCTTAGTGCGGGGGGGCTCCTACGAGCAGTACTTC. The chain joins TRBV7-2 to TRBJ2-7; 9 bases align to TRBD2. The V segment lost 1 base and the J segment 0 bases; nucleotides outside the gene matches: 1. The V gene's germline CDR1 is SGHTA and CDR2 FQGNSA. The CDR3 has 15 residues.

This clone occurred a few times. The chain carries TRBV27 and TRBJ2-7; weak D call: TRBD1 (5 bases). CDR3 length: 14 amino acids. Germline V gene sequence: CDR1 MNHEY, CDR2 SMNVEV (reference sequence). Trimming removed 5 bases from V and 0 bases from J, with 11 bases in between. The CDR3 sequence is CASSLRASSYEQYF. The CDR3 bases are TGTGCCAGCAGTCTCAGGGCGAGCTCCTACGAGCAGTACTTC.

The chain links TRBV4-2 to TRBJ2-7; D ambiguous. Germline assignment: CDR1 LGHNA and CDR2 YNFKEQ. Trimming cost V 0 bases and J 6 bases, with 9 bases left between them. The CDR3 contains 13 residues. The CDR3, as DNA: TGTGCCAGCAGCCAAGATCCCGGACGCGAGCAGTACTTC. As protein: CASSQDPGREQYF.

This clone occurred a few times. The chain is built from TRBV5-1 and TRBJ2-5; 10 bases align to TRBD1. Per the germline V gene, CDR1 is SGHRS and CDR2 is YFSETQ. This CDR3 has 15 residues. The trim removed 7 bases at V and 4 bases at J, leaving 10 bases unmatched. The CDR3 nucleotides are TGCGCCAGCTGCCCGGGACAGGGGCGGGGAGAGACCCAGTACTTC. Translated, it gives CASCPGQGRGETQYF.

In this sample, this clone turned up a few times. The rearrangement joins TRBV30 to TRBJ1-1; D unresolved. The CDR3 is 15 amino acids. Trimming removed 3 bases at V and 3 bases at J, with 17 bases between. Germline lookup yields CDR1 GTSNPN and CDR2 SVGIG (reference sequence). This chain's CDR3 is CAWRRITNRDTEAFF. Written as DNA, the CDR3 is TGTGCCTGGAGGAGAATCACTAACCGGGACACTGAAGCTTTCTTT.

CDR3 amino acids: CASSVSANYGYTF. CDR3 sequence (DNA): TGTGCCAGCAGTGTGTCAGCTAACTATGGCTACACCTTC. The chain is built from TRBV2 and TRBJ1-2; D call uncertain. The germline gives CDR1 SNHLY, CDR2 FYNNEI. V gave up 4 bases and J gave up 0 bases, with 6 bases separating them. The CDR3 consists of 13 residues.

This clone was counted only a few times. The V call is TRBV18, the J call TRBJ2-4; no clear D gene. The germline V gene encodes CDR1 KGHSH and CDR2 LQKENI. V gave up 4 bases and J gave up 1 base, with 11 bases separating them. The CDR3 has 15 residues. The CDR3 nucleotides are TGTGCCAGCTCACGCTACATAGACGCCAAAAACATTCAGTACTTC. It encodes CASSRYIDAKNIQYF.

There are a few counts of this clone. V gene TRBV7-2 combines with J gene TRBJ1-1, with D tentatively TRBD1 (5 bases). The CDR3 sequence is 15 residues long. Germline assignment: CDR1 SGHTA and CDR2 FQGNSA. V was shortened by 5 bases and J by 1 base, with 14 bases between the two germline ends. CDR3 residues: CASSPSGQPNTEAFF. The CDR3 DNA sequence: TGTGCCAGCAGCCCGTCGGGGCAGCCGAACACTGAAGCTTTCTTT.

The chain recombines TRBV2 with TRBJ1-6; 8 nucleotides agree with TRBD1. V was clipped by 2 bases and J by 10 bases; unmatched bases: 4. CDR1 is SNHLY and CDR2 is FYNNEI in the germline V gene. The CDR3 consists of 14 residues. This CDR3 reads CASSEYRGNSPLHF. For the CDR3, the DNA is TGTGCCAGCAGTGAATACAGGGGGAACTCACCCCTCCACTTT.

A few counts support this clone. V gene TRBV9 combines with J gene TRBJ1-5, with 8 bases matching TRBD1. The germline CDR1 and CDR2 sequences are SGDLS and YYNGEE. Trimming took 7 bases from V and 5 from J; bases not matched to a gene: 8. The CDR3 spans 14 residues. CDR3: CASADGQGDQPQHF. The CDR3 coding sequence is TGTGCCAGCGCCGACGGACAGGGTGATCAGCCCCAGCATTTT. Full variable domain (outside the CDR3, taken from reference TRBV9 and TRBJ1-5): DSGVTQTPKHLITATGQRVTLRCSPRSGDLSVYWYQQSLDQGLQFLIQYYNGEERAKGNILERFSAQQFPDLHSELNLSSLELGDSALYFCASADGQGDQPQHFGDGTRLSIL.

The chain links TRBV6-1 to TRBJ2-7; TRBD1 agrees at 9 bases. Losses at the gene ends were 4 bases for V and 2 bases for J; bases not matched to a gene: 3. The germline CDR1 and CDR2 sequences are MNHNS and SASEGT. This CDR3 has 14 residues. The CDR3 region has the DNA TGTGCCAGCAGTGCCGGGACAGGGCCCTACGAGCAGTACGTC. It is translated as CASSAGTGPYEQYV.

This chain links TRBV7-2 with TRBJ2-3; TRBD2 matches at 10 bases. V was pared by 4 bases and J by 2 bases, with 6 bases of the junction left unmatched. The CDR3 spans 16 residues. Germline CDR1 reads SGHTA; CDR2 reads FQGNSA. The CDR3 nucleotides read TGTGCCAGCAGCTCCACCGGGACTAGCGTCACAGATACGCAGTATTTT. Its protein product is CASSSTGTSVTDTQYF. Together with reference TRBV7-2 and TRBJ2-3, the CDR3 gives the full variable domain: GAGVSQSPSNKVTEKGKDVELRCDPISGHTALYWYRQSLGQGLEFLIYFQGNSAPDKSGLPSDRFSAERTGGSVSTLTIQRTQQEDSAVYLCASSSTGTSVTDTQYFGPGTRLTVL.

The chain is built from TRBV20-1 and TRBJ2-5; maybe TRBD2 (6 bases). The CDR3 consists of 11 residues. V was trimmed by 5 bases and J by 13 bases, leaving 17 bases between them. Per germline, CDR1 DFQATT and CDR2 SNEGSKA (reference sequence). CDR3 in amino acids: CSAYSRDFLYF. The CDR3 DNA sequence: TGCAGTGCTTACTCCCGGGACTTTCTGTACTTC.

A few counts support this clone. J is TRBJ2-3 and V is TRBV4-2; TRBD1 is a possible D gene (6 bases). The CDR3 spans 15 residues. V was pared by 0 bases and J by 0 bases, with 7 bases between. The germline gives CDR1 LGHNA, CDR2 YNFKEQ. The CDR3 sequence: CASSQDGQSTDTQYF. The DNA of the CDR3 is TGTGCCAGCAGCCAAGATGGACAGAGCACAGATACGCAGTATTTT.

This clone was detected a few times. In DNA form, the CDR3 reads TGCGCCAGCAGCCAAGGGGGGCAGGGGGAATACAATGAGCAGTTCTTC. This encodes CASSQGGQGEYNEQFF. The genes are TRBV4-1 and TRBJ2-1, with 7 positions matching TRBD1. This CDR3 contains 16 residues. With V trimmed by 1 base and J by 4 bases, 7 bases remained unmatched. Per the germline V gene, CDR1 is MGHRA and CDR2 is YSYEKL.

The chain carries TRBV11-1 and TRBJ2-1, with a possible D match to TRBD2 (5 bases). Germline CDR1 SGHAT, CDR2 FQDESV (reference sequence). The CDR3 totals 14 residues. Trimming removed 3 bases from V and 10 bases from J, with 16 bases in between. The CDR3 coding sequence is TGTGCCAGCAGCTTGGTGTTGGGGAGTGGAGAGCAGTTCTTC. Translation: CASSLVLGSGEQFF. The complete variable domain, with remaining parts taken from reference TRBV11-1 and TRBJ2-1, reads EAEVAQSPRYKITEKSQAVAFWCDPISGHATLYWYRQILGQGPELLVQFQDESVVDDSQLPKDRFSAERLKGVDSTLKIQPAELGDSAMYLCASSLVLGSGEQFFGPGTRLTVL.

The genes are TRBV29-1 and TRBJ2-5, with TRBD1 as a possible D gene (5 bases). Germline loops: CDR1 SQVTM, CDR2 ANQGSEA. Deletions cut 4 bases from V and 3 bases from J, with 9 bases between. The CDR3 totals 12 residues. CDR3 coding DNA: TGCAGCGTTGTACAGGCAGAAGAGACCCAGTACTTC. Amino acids: CSVVQAEETQYF.

Written as DNA, the CDR3 is TGCGCCAGCAGCTTGTGGGACAGAAATTCACCCCTCCACTTT. It specifies CASSLWDRNSPLHF. V and J are TRBV5-1 and TRBJ1-6; TRBD1 matches 7 bases. V trimming: 1 base; J trimming: 7 bases; junction bases outside the gene matches: 2. The length of the CDR3 is 14 residues. Germline-derived CDR1 and CDR2 are SGHRS and YFSETQ.

This clone was counted only a few times. This sample also contains other DNA sequences that code for the same CDR3. The rearrangement links TRBV18 to TRBJ2-7, with D tentatively TRBD1 (6 bases). Germline CDR1 is KGHSH and CDR2 is LQKENI. This CDR3 contains 14 residues. The V end lost 3 bases, the J end lost 2 bases, and 11 bases lay between the germline ends. In nucleotides, the CDR3 is TGTGCCAGCTCACCTCGTGGACAGCCCTACGAGCAGTACTTC. Encoded protein: CASSPRGQPYEQYF.

The rearrangement links TRBV6-5 to TRBJ2-5, with a possible D match to TRBD1 (6 bases). The V end lost 7 bases, the J end lost 6 bases, and 15 bases lay between the germline ends. Germline V gene data show CDR1 as MNHEY and CDR2 as SVGAGI. This CDR3 is built from 13 residues. CDR3 in amino acids: CASTPGAAKTQYF. The CDR3 DNA follows: TGTGCCAGCACTCCAGGGGCCGCAAAGACCCAGTACTTC.

The gene calls are TRBV4-1 and TRBJ2-1; D could derive from TRBD1 or TRBD2 (5 bases each). CDR1 MGHRA and CDR2 YSYEKL come from the germline V gene. V gave up 4 bases and J gave up 1 base, with 11 bases separating them. This CDR3 has 15 residues. In DNA, the CDR3 is TGCGCCAGCAGCCCTGTTGGGGGATCCTACAATGAGCAGTTCTTC. Amino acids: CASSPVGGSYNEQFF.

To note about this clone: Within the sample, other DNA sequences also encode this same CDR3. The chain joins TRBV2 to TRBJ1-2; D gene unclear. CDR1 SNHLY and CDR2 FYNNEI come from the germline V gene. Trimming took 3 bases from V and 2 from J, leaving 4 bases between them. This CDR3 spans 12 amino acids. For the CDR3, the DNA is TGTGCCAGCAGTGAGGGAAACTATGGCTACACCTTC. It yields the protein CASSEGNYGYTF.

This clone came up many times. This sequence joins TRBV7-9 and TRBJ1-4; D is undetermined. V lost 8 bases and J 8 bases, leaving 15 bases between the germline ends. This CDR3 is built from 13 residues. Per germline, CDR1 SEHNR and CDR2 FQNEAQ (reference sequence). The CDR3 sequence is CASGGNFDEKLFF. The CDR3 bases are TGTGCCAGCGGCGGGAACTTCGACGAAAAACTGTTTTTT.

This clone was counted a few times. The rearrangement joins TRBV5-1 to TRBJ2-1; D is undetermined. V gave up 2 bases and J gave up 6 bases, with 9 bases separating them. The CDR3 length is 13 residues. CDR1 is SGHRS and CDR2 is YFSETQ in the germline V gene. CDR3 protein: CASSLMVSNEQFF. The CDR3 DNA follows: TGCGCCAGCAGCTTAATGGTGTCCAATGAGCAGTTCTTC. Based on the CDR3 plus reference TRBV5-1 and TRBJ2-1, the full variable domain is KAGVTQTPRYLIKTRGQQVTLSCSPISGHRSVSWYQQTPGQGLQFLFEYFSETQRNKGNFPGRFSGRQFSNSRSEMNVSTLELGDSALYLCASSLMVSNEQFFGPGTRLTVL.

This clone was recorded a few times. The rearrangement uses TRBV5-6 and TRBJ1-6, with D maybe TRBD1 (6 bases). The CDR3 is 14 residues long. V lost 4 bases and J 4 bases, leaving 9 bases between the germline ends. Germline CDR1 is SGHDT and CDR2 is YYEEEE. The CDR3 nucleotides read TGTGCCAGCAGCGGAGGACAGTATAATTCACCCCTCCACTTT. This codes for CASSGGQYNSPLHF.

This clone came up many times. CDR3 nucleotides: TGTGCCAGCAGCGAGAGTCCAGGGGCGACAGATACGCAGTATTTT. It codes for CASSESPGATDTQYF. The chain joins TRBV9 to TRBJ2-3; D perhaps matches TRBD1 (6 bases). The CDR3 sequence is 15 residues long. V was shortened by 3 bases and J by 3 bases, with 14 bases between the two germline ends. Germline assignment: CDR1 SGDLS and CDR2 YYNGEE.

There are a few counts of this clone. In nucleotides, the CDR3 is TGCGCCAGCAGCCACAGTGAGGGCCGAGCCTATGGCTACACCTTC. Protein: CASSHSEGRAYGYTF. The chain recombines TRBV4-3 with TRBJ1-2; the D is unclear. The CDR3 runs 15 residues. Germline V lookup: CDR1 LGHNA, CDR2 YSLEER. The ends were cut back, 3 bases at V and 4 bases at J, with 15 bases in the middle.

This clone has more than one count but fewer than ten. The V call is TRBV7-9, the J call TRBJ2-1; 12 nucleotides line up with TRBD2. CDR1 and CDR2 (germline): SEHNR, FQNEAQ (reference sequence). This CDR3 spans 16 amino acids. After removal of 5 bases from V and 5 bases from J, the junction contained 7 bases not matched to a gene. The CDR3 here is CASSPRLAGVNNEQFF. As DNA, the CDR3 is TGTGCCAGCAGCCCACGACTAGCGGGAGTCAACAATGAGCAGTTCTTC.

This clone was counted between two and nine times. The chain uses TRBV15 and TRBJ2-1; no reliable D call. CDR1 is LNHNV, CDR2 YYDKDF, per germline (reference sequence). Trimming pared 2 bases from V and 7 bases from J, leaving 9 bases between. The CDR3 sequence is 13 residues long. DNA for the CDR3: TGTGCCACCAGCAGACCTAGACTGAATGAGCAGTTCTTC. Amino acids: CATSRPRLNEQFF.

This clone was seen a few times. The rearrangement joins TRBV20-1 to TRBJ2-1, with D unclear. Per the germline V gene, CDR1 is DFQATT and CDR2 is SNEGSKA (reference sequence). The CDR3 is 11 amino acids. V was cut by 6 bases and J by 2 bases, with 5 bases left in between. In DNA form, the CDR3 reads TGCAGTGCAGGGACCTACAATGAGCAGTTCTTC. Protein product: CSAGTYNEQFF.